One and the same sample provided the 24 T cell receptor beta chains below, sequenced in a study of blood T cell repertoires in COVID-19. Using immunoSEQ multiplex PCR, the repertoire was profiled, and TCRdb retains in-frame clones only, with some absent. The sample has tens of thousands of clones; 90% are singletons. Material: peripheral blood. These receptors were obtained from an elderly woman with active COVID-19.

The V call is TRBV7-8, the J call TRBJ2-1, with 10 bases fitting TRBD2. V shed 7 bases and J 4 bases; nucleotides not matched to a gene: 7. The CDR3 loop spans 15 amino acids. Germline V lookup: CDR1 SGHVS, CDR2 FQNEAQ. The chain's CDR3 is CASTPGLAPYNEQFF. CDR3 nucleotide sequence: TGTGCCAGCACCCCGGGACTAGCGCCTTACAATGAGCAGTTCTTC.

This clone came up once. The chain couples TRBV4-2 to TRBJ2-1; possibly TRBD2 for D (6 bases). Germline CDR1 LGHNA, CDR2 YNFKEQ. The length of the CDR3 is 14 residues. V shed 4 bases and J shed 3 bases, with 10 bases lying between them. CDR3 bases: TGTGCCAGCAGCCCAGAGCGGGTCTACAATGAGCAGTTCTTC. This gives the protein CASSPERVYNEQFF.

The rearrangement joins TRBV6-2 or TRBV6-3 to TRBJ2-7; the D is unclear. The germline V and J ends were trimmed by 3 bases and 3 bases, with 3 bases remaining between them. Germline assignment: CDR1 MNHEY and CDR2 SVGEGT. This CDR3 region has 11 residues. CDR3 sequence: CASSYNYEQYF. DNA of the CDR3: TGTGCCAGCAGTTATAACTACGAGCAGTACTTC.

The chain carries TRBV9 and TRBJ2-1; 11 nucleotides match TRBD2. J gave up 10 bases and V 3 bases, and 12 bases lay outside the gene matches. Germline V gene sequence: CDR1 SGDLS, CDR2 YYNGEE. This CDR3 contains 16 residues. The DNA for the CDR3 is TGTGCCAGCAGCGAATCCGGGACTAGCGGAGGGGGGGAGCAGTTCTTC. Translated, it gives CASSESGTSGGGEQFF.

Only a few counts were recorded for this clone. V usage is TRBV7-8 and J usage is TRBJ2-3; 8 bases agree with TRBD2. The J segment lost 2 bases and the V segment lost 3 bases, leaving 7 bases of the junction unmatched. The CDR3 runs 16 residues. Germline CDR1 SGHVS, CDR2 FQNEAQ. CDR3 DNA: TGTGCCAGCAGCTTGGTAGCGGGGCAAGACACAGATACGCAGTATTTT. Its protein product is CASSLVAGQDTDTQYF.

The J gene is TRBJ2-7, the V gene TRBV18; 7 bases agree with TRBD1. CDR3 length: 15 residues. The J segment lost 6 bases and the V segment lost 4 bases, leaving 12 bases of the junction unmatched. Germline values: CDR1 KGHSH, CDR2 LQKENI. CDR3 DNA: TGTGCCAGCTCACGACAGGGAACTCCACCCTTCGAGCAGTACTTC. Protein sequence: CASSRQGTPPFEQYF.

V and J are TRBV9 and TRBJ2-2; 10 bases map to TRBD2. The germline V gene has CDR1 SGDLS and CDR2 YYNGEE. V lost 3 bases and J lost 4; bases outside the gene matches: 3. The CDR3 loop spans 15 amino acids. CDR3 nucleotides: TGTGCCAGCAGCGCTAGCGGGAGTGGCACCGGGGAGCTGTTTTTT. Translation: CASSASGSGTGELFF.

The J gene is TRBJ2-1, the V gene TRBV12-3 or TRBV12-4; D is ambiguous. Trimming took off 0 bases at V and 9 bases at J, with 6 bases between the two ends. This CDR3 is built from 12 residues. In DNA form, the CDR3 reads TGTGCCAGCAGTTTAGCTCGCGGTGAGCAGTTCTTC. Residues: CASSLARGEQFF.

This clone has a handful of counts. Written as DNA, the CDR3 is TGCGCCAGCAGCTTGCAAGGGACTGAGAGGTCACCCCTCCACTTT. Protein: CASSLQGTERSPLHF. The V call is TRBV5-1, the J call TRBJ1-6, with a weak D call TRBD1 (5 bases). The CDR3 contains 15 residues. Between the trimmed V and J ends, which lost 1 base and 10 bases, there was a span of 15 bases. CDR1 and CDR2 (germline): SGHRS, YFSETQ.

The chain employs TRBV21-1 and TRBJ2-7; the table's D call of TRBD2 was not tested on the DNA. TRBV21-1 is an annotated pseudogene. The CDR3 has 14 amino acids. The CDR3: CASSNRSAGYEQYF. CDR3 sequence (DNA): TGTGCCAGCAGCAACCGCTCCGCCGGCTACGAGCAGTACTTC.

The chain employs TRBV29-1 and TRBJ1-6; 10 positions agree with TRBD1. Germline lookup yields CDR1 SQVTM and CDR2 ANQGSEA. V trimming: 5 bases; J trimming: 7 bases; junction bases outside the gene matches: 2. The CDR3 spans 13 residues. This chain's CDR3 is CSVRDRGNSPLHF. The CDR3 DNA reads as TGCAGCGTTAGGGACAGGGGAAATTCACCCCTCCACTTT.

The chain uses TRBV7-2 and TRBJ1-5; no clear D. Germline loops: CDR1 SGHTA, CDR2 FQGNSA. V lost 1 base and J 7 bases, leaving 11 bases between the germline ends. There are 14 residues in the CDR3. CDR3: CASSLEREGQPQHF. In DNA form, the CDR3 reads TGTGCCAGCAGCTTAGAACGGGAAGGGCAGCCCCAGCATTTT.

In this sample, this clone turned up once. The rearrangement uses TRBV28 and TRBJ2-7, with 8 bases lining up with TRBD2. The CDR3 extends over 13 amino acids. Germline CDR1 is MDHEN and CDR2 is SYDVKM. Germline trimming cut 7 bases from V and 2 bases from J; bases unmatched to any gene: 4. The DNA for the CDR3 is TGTGCCAGCATAGGAGCGGGAGCCTACGAGCAGTACTTC. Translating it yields CASIGAGAYEQYF. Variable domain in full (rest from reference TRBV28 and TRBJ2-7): DVKVTQSSRYLVKRTGEKVFLECVQDMDHENMFWYRQDPGLGLRLIYFSYDVKMKEKGDIPEGYSVSREKKERFSLILESASTNQTSMYLCASIGAGAYEQYFGPGTRLTVT.

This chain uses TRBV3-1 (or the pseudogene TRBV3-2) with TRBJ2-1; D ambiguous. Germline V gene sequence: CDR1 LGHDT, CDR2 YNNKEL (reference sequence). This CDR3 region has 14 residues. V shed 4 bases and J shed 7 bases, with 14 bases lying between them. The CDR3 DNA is TGTGCCAGCAGCCTGCTCTTACCCAGGAATGAGCAGTTCTTC. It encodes CASSLLLPRNEQFF.

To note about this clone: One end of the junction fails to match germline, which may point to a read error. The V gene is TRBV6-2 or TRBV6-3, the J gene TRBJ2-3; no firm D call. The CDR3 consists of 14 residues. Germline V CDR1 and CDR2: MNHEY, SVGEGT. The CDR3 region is CAGSRHLITDTQYF. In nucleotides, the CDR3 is TGTGCCGGCAGCCGACACTTAATCACAGATACGCAGTATTTT.

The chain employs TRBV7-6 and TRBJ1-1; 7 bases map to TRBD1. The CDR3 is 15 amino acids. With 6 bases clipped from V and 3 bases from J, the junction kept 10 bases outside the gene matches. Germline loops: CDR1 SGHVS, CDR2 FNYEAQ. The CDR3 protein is CASRKIGQEHTEAFF. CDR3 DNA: TGTGCCAGCAGGAAAATCGGACAGGAGCACACTGAAGCTTTCTTT.

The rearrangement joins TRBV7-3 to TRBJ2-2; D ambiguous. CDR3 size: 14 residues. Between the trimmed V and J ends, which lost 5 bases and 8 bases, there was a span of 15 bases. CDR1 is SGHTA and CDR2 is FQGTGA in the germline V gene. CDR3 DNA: TGTGCCAGCAGCCCCCCGCTGGCTGTGGGGGAGCTGTTTTTT. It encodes CASSPPLAVGELFF.

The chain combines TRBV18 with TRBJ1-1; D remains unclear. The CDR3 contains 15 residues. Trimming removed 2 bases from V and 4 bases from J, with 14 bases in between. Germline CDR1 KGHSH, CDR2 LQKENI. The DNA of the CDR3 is TGTGCCAGCTCACCAACGAGGGCCCGGAGCACTGAAGCTTTCTTT. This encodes CASSPTRARSTEAFF.

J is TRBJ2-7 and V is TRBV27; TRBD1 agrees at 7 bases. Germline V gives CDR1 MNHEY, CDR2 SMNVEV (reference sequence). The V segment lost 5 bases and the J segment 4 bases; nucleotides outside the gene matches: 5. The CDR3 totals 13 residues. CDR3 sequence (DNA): TGTGCCAGCAGTCCCTACAGGGGTTACGAGCAGTACTTC. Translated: CASSPYRGYEQYF.

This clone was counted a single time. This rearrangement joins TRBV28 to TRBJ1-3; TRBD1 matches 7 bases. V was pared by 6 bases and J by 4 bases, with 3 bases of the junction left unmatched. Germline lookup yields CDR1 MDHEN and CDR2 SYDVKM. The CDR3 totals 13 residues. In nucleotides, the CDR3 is TGTGCCAGCAGGACAGGGTGGGGAAACACCATATATTTT. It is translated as CASRTGWGNTIYF. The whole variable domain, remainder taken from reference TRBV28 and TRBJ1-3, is DVKVTQSSRYLVKRTGEKVFLECVQDMDHENMFWYRQDPGLGLRLIYFSYDVKMKEKGDIPEGYSVSREKKERFSLILESASTNQTSMYLCASRTGWGNTIYFGEGSWLTVV.

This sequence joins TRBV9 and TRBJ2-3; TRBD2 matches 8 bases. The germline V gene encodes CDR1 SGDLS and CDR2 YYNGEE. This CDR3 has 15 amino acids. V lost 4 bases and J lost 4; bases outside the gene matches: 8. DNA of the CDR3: TGTGCCAGCAGCAAGACGGGAGGGCCCTCAGATACGCAGTATTTT. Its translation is CASSKTGGPSDTQYF.

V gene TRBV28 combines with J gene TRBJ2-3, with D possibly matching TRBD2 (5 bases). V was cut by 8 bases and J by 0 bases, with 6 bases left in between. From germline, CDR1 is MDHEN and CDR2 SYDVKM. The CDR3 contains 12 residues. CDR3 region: CASSGSTDTQYF. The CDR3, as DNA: TGTGCCAGCTCGGGAAGCACAGATACGCAGTATTTT.

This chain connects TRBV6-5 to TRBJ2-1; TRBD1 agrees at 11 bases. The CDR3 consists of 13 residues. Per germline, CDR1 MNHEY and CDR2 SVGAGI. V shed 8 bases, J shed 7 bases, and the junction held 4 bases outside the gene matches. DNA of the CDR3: TGTGCCAGCTTCGGGACAGGGGGGAATGAGCAGTTCTTC. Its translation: CASFGTGGNEQFF.

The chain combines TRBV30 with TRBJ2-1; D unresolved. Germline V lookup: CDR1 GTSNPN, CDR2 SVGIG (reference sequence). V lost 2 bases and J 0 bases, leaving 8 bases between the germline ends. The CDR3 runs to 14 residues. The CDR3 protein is CAWSLSSSYNEQFF. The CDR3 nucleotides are TGTGCCTGGAGTCTGTCTAGCTCCTACAATGAGCAGTTCTTC.